These 30 T cell receptor beta chains were all obtained from the same sample, sequenced in a study of shared clonotypes between healthy human individuals. CD45RO-negative cells were positively selected for CCR7, leaving out terminally differentiated effector memory CD45RA+ cells. Only in-frame clones appear in the TCRdb table, and some are missing; sequencing was by immunoSEQ multiplex PCR. This table has roughly 590,000 clones, nearly 97% appearing once. Material: naive CD8+ T cells sorted from blood. Receptor source: a woman aged 25 to 39 in good health.

Of note for this clone: The sample has other DNA sequences that encode this CDR3 too. V and J are TRBV5-4 and TRBJ2-7; perhaps TRBD1 as D (6 bases). Germline assignment: CDR1 SGHNT and CDR2 YYREEE (reference sequence). The CDR3 runs 13 residues. The V gene lost 4 bases and the J gene lost 1 base, with 9 bases spanning the gap. The CDR3 DNA sequence: TGTGCCAGCAGCGCCGGGACATCCTACGAGCAGTACTTC. As protein: CASSAGTSYEQYF. Drawing the rest from reference TRBV5-4 and TRBJ2-7, the complete variable domain is ETGVTQSPTHLIKTRGQQVTLRCSSQSGHNTVSWYQQALGQGPQFIFQYYREEENGRGNFPPRFSGLQFPNYSSELNVNALELDDSALYLCASSAGTSYEQYFGPGTRLTVT.

Remarks on this clone: The identical CDR3 is also encoded by other nucleotide sequences in the sample. The chain has TRBV27 and TRBJ1-1, with D unresolved. The CDR3 totals 12 residues. Trimming pared 6 bases from V and 2 bases from J, leaving 7 bases between. Germline lookup yields CDR1 MNHEY and CDR2 SMNVEV (reference sequence). The CDR3 bases are TGTGCCAGCAGAACGGGAAACACTGAAGCTTTCTTT. As protein: CASRTGNTEAFF.

V and J are TRBV9 and TRBJ1-1; D gene unclear. CDR1 is SGDLS and CDR2 is YYNGEE in the germline V gene. The CDR3 covers 12 residues. With 6 bases removed from V and 6 bases from J, the gap between germline ends came to 12 bases. For the CDR3, the DNA is TGTGCCAGCAATCGGGGAGAGCCTGAAGCTTTCTTT. Protein sequence: CASNRGEPEAFF.

The table lists this clone with a count of one. The CDR3 bases are TGTGCCAGCAGCCCTCCACTAGCGGAGGCCCTGAGCTCCTACAATGAGCAGTTCTTC. Translating it yields CASSPPLAEALSSYNEQFF. The chain carries TRBV7-9 and TRBJ2-1; 8 positions match TRBD2. Trimming took 5 bases from V and 0 from J; bases not matched to a gene: 15. This CDR3 has 19 residues. The germline V gene encodes CDR1 SEHNR and CDR2 FQNEAQ (reference sequence).

The genes are TRBV9 and TRBJ2-7, with TRBD2 matching over 11 bases. The CDR3 sequence is 16 residues long. The junction had 8 bases not matched to a gene; V was cut back by 2 bases and J by 4 bases. The germline CDR1 and CDR2 sequences are SGDLS and YYNGEE. The CDR3 sequence: CASSVGLAGGTYEQYF. The CDR3 DNA reads TGTGCCAGCAGCGTGGGCCTAGCGGGAGGTACTTACGAGCAGTACTTC. The whole variable domain, filled in from reference TRBV9 and TRBJ2-7, reads DSGVTQTPKHLITATGQRVTLRCSPRSGDLSVYWYQQSLDQGLQFLIQYYNGEERAKGNILERFSAQQFPDLHSELNLSSLELGDSALYFCASSVGLAGGTYEQYFGPGTRLTVT.

This chain connects TRBV21-1 to TRBJ2-3; TRBD2, the D gene given by the table, was not confirmed from the DNA. TRBV21-1 constitutes a pseudogene. This CDR3 region has 20 residues. CDR3 bases: TGTGCCAGCAGCAGAAATCCCCCGCTCCGTCGGACTAGCGGCACAGATACGCAGTATTTT. Protein product: CASSRNPPLRRTSGTDTQYF.

The chain employs TRBV5-4 and TRBJ1-2; a possible D gene is TRBD1 (5 bases). The germline CDR1 and CDR2 sequences are SGHNT and YYREEE (reference sequence). With 2 bases removed from V and 4 bases from J, the gap between germline ends came to 15 bases. The CDR3 contains 15 residues. The CDR3: CASSFPDGTFYGYTF. The CDR3 coding sequence is TGTGCCAGCAGCTTCCCTGACGGGACTTTCTATGGCTACACCTTC.

The rearrangement links TRBV29-1 to TRBJ2-7; D gene uncertain. There are 11 residues in the CDR3. With 6 bases removed from V and 6 bases from J, the gap between germline ends came to 12 bases. Germline loops: CDR1 SQVTM, CDR2 ANQGSEA. CDR3 loop: CSVRDLGEQYF. CDR3 bases: TGCAGCGTCCGTGACCTGGGCGAGCAGTACTTC.

CDR3 in amino acids: CASTPPRQITDTQYF. Here the CDR3 DNA reads TGTGCCAGCACCCCCCCCCGACAGATCACAGATACGCAGTATTTT. This chain connects TRBV28 to TRBJ2-3; weak D call: TRBD1 (5 bases). V was clipped by 7 bases and J by 2 bases, with 16 bases between them. The germline gives CDR1 MDHEN, CDR2 SYDVKM. The CDR3 consists of 15 residues.

The chain carries TRBV2 and TRBJ2-7; 9 bases match TRBD2. The CDR3 length is 15 residues. The germline V gene encodes CDR1 SNHLY and CDR2 FYNNEI. V was clipped by 6 bases and J by 4 bases; unmatched bases: 10. CDR3 bases: TGTGCCAGCAGAGAATGGGCTAGCGGGACTTACGAGCAGTACTTC. Encoded protein: CASREWASGTYEQYF.

V gene TRBV7-2 combines with J gene TRBJ2-1; the match to TRBD1 covers 8 bases. The CDR3 spans 15 residues. Trimming removed 4 bases from V and 4 bases from J; junction bases left unmatched: 6. Germline V CDR1 and CDR2: SGHTA, FQGNSA. The CDR3 DNA reads as TGTGCCAGCAGCTCAAGGACAGGGAGGTACAATGAGCAGTTCTTC. Amino acid sequence: CASSSRTGRYNEQFF. Full variable domain (outside the CDR3, taken from reference TRBV7-2 and TRBJ2-1): GAGVSQSPSNKVTEKGKDVELRCDPISGHTALYWYRQSLGQGLEFLIYFQGNSAPDKSGLPSDRFSAERTGGSVSTLTIQRTQQEDSAVYLCASSSRTGRYNEQFFGPGTRLTVL.

CDR3 sequence reads: CASSSSGRENEQFF. The CDR3 DNA reads TGTGCCAGCAGTTCCAGCGGGAGAGAGAATGAGCAGTTCTTC. V is TRBV27 and J is TRBJ2-1, with 8 bases aligning to TRBD2. The CDR3 loop spans 14 amino acids. V dropped 4 bases and J dropped 7; count of bases not matched to a gene: 6. CDR1 is MNHEY, CDR2 SMNVEV, per germline (reference sequence).

The chain carries TRBV9 and TRBJ2-3; 8 nucleotides align to TRBD2. The CDR3 runs to 16 residues. With V trimmed by 3 bases and J by 0 bases, 6 bases remained unmatched. CDR1 and CDR2 from the germline V gene are SGDLS and YYNGEE. The CDR3 region is CASSAVAGTSTDTQYF. Written as DNA, the CDR3 is TGTGCCAGCAGCGCCGTAGCGGGAACTAGCACAGATACGCAGTATTTT.

The V gene is TRBV4-1, the J gene TRBJ1-1, with D possibly TRBD1 on 6 matching bases. This CDR3 has 15 residues. The germline V gene encodes CDR1 MGHRA and CDR2 YSYEKL. V lost 3 bases and J 4 bases, leaving 15 bases between the germline ends. The CDR3: CASSQEQGILTEAFF. DNA of the CDR3: TGCGCCAGCAGCCAGGAACAGGGAATCCTCACTGAAGCTTTCTTT.

The J gene is TRBJ1-4, the V gene TRBV7-9; no firm D call. The V end was cut by 6 bases, the J end by 7 bases, with 18 bases between. The CDR3 has 15 amino acids. Looked up from germline, CDR1 is SEHNR and CDR2 is FQNEAQ (reference sequence). Written as DNA, the CDR3 is TGTGCCAGCAGATTTACCGGGCCCGGGTTTGAAAAACTGTTTTTT. It is translated as CASRFTGPGFEKLFF.

V and J are TRBV28 and TRBJ2-2; a possible D gene is TRBD1 (5 bases). The germline CDR1 and CDR2 sequences are MDHEN and SYDVKM. The V gene lost 5 bases and the J gene lost 4 bases, with 17 bases spanning the gap. The CDR3 length is 16 residues. As DNA, the CDR3 is TGTGCCAGCAGTGCACCCAGGGAATCGGTCACCGGGGAGCTGTTTTTT. The encoded protein is CASSAPRESVTGELFF. The full variable domain, rest sourced from reference TRBV28 and TRBJ2-2, is DVKVTQSSRYLVKRTGEKVFLECVQDMDHENMFWYRQDPGLGLRLIYFSYDVKMKEKGDIPEGYSVSREKKERFSLILESASTNQTSMYLCASSAPRESVTGELFFGEGSRLTVL.

This clone was picked up one time. The chain is built from TRBV6-1 and TRBJ2-2, with D perhaps assigned TRBD1 or TRBD2 (5 bases each). V was pared by 2 bases and J by 5 bases, with 9 bases between. The CDR3 loop spans 14 amino acids. Looked up from germline, CDR1 is MNHNS and CDR2 is SASEGT. The CDR3 bases are TGTGCCAGCAGTGAACTTGGGGGAACCGGGGAGCTGTTTTTT. It codes for CASSELGGTGELFF.

This clone was recorded only once. The gene calls are TRBV5-4 and TRBJ1-1; D call uncertain. Germline V gives CDR1 SGHNT, CDR2 YYREEE (reference sequence). This CDR3 contains 12 residues. Between the trimmed V and J ends, which lost 5 bases and 2 bases, there was a span of 7 bases. The CDR3 region has the DNA TGTGCCAGCAGTTTCTCAAACACTGAAGCTTTCTTT. Protein: CASSFSNTEAFF.

CDR3 in amino acids: CASSLRGQAIQETQYF. CDR3 DNA sequence: TGTGCCAGCAGTTTACGGGGACAGGCAATCCAAGAGACCCAGTACTTC. The chain joins TRBV27 to TRBJ2-5, with 8 nucleotides matching TRBD1. The J segment lost 1 base and the V segment lost 2 bases, leaving 6 bases of the junction unmatched. The germline V gene has CDR1 MNHEY and CDR2 SMNVEV (reference sequence). CDR3 length equals 16 residues.

As DNA, the CDR3 is TGTGCCAGCAGCTCCGACAGGGAGGAAGATCATGAAAAACTGTTTTTT. The encoded protein is CASSSDREEDHEKLFF. V and J are TRBV7-9 and TRBJ1-4; 7 nucleotides match TRBD1. Germline assignment: CDR1 SEHNR and CDR2 FQNEAQ (reference sequence). V lost 4 bases, J lost 6 bases, and 11 bases stayed unmatched. The CDR3 spans 16 residues.

This chain connects TRBV27 to TRBJ2-7, with D maybe TRBD1 (6 bases). CDR1 is MNHEY and CDR2 is SMNVEV in the germline V gene (reference sequence). V shed 3 bases and J shed 5 bases, with 20 bases lying between them. This CDR3 spans 16 amino acids. The DNA for the CDR3 is TGTGCCAGCAGTTTTCTACCGACAGGCTCCCTGGACGAGCAGTACTTC. Protein product: CASSFLPTGSLDEQYF.

Concerning this clone itself: Other DNA sequences in this sample translate to the same CDR3. The chain combines TRBV9 with TRBJ2-5; D is perhaps TRBD2 (6 bases). V was cut by 2 bases and J by 4 bases, with 12 bases left in between. The length of the CDR3 is 14 residues. CDR1 and CDR2 (germline): SGDLS, YYNGEE. The CDR3 is CASSVGGSAETQYF. The DNA for the CDR3 is TGTGCCAGCAGCGTCGGGGGTAGCGCAGAGACCCAGTACTTC. The full variable domain, rest sourced from reference TRBV9 and TRBJ2-5, is DSGVTQTPKHLITATGQRVTLRCSPRSGDLSVYWYQQSLDQGLQFLIQYYNGEERAKGNILERFSAQQFPDLHSELNLSSLELGDSALYFCASSVGGSAETQYFGPGTRLLVL.

The rearrangement uses TRBV7-3 and TRBJ2-1, with D unresolved. V shed 5 bases and J shed 0 bases, with 11 bases lying between them. The CDR3 covers 15 residues. Germline V gene lookup returns CDR1 SGHTA and CDR2 FQGTGA. The chain's CDR3 is CASSPDESSYNEQFF. The CDR3 nucleotides are TGTGCCAGCAGCCCCGACGAGAGCTCCTACAATGAGCAGTTCTTC.

The CDR3 here is CASSVGGFNNEQFF. The CDR3 DNA follows: TGTGCCAGCAGCGTTGGCGGTTTTAACAATGAGCAGTTCTTC. The V call is TRBV9, the J call TRBJ2-1; D gene uncertain. Germline CDR1 and CDR2: SGDLS and YYNGEE. The CDR3 runs 14 residues. Trimming left V 2 bases short and J 5 bases short, with 11 bases between.

J is TRBJ2-3 and V is TRBV6-6; D may be TRBD2 (6 bases). In germline, CDR1 is MNHNY, CDR2 SVGAGI (reference sequence). V dropped 8 bases and J dropped 0 bases, with 18 bases sitting between them. The CDR3 runs to 16 residues. The CDR3 protein is CASWTRLASSTDTQYF. DNA for the CDR3: TGTGCCAGCTGGACACGGCTAGCGAGTAGCACAGATACGCAGTATTTT.

CDR3 region: CASSQGPGSYEQYF. CDR3 sequence (DNA): TGTGCCAGCAGCCAAGGGCCAGGGTCCTACGAGCAGTACTTC. This rearrangement joins TRBV14 to TRBJ2-5, with a possible D match to TRBD1 (5 bases). The last part of the DNA fits TRBJ2-7 better; the J call may be wrong. The CDR3 length is 14 residues. Germline CDR1 SGHDN, CDR2 FVKESK.

The rearrangement uses TRBV10-3 and TRBJ2-1; the D gene is possibly TRBD2 (6 bases). Germline loops: CDR1 ENHRY, CDR2 SYGVKD. Trimming cost V 3 bases and J 7 bases, with 19 bases left between them. This CDR3 has 16 amino acids. The CDR3 reads CAISDPSLAEINEQFF. In nucleotides, the CDR3 is TGTGCCATCAGTGACCCTTCTTTAGCGGAGATAAATGAGCAGTTCTTC.

This chain connects TRBV19 to TRBJ1-2, with TRBD1 as a possible D gene (5 bases). With 3 bases removed from V and 4 bases from J, the gap between germline ends came to 18 bases. CDR3 length: 16 amino acids. Germline V gene sequence: CDR1 LNHDA, CDR2 SQIVND (reference sequence). DNA of the CDR3: TGTGCCAGTAGTATTGAATTGGGGCGGCACCTCTATGGCTACACCTTC. Encoded protein: CASSIELGRHLYGYTF.

This clone appeared a single time. V and J are TRBV30 and TRBJ2-2; D tentatively fits TRBD1 or TRBD2 (5 bases each). The CDR3 is 16 residues long. V was clipped by 3 bases and J by 8 bases, with 22 bases between them. Germline CDR1 and CDR2: GTSNPN and SVGIG (reference sequence). Here the CDR3 reads CAWSKTGDGASGELFF. CDR3 nucleotides: TGTGCCTGGAGCAAAACCGGGGACGGAGCGAGTGGGGAGCTGTTTTTT. Supplemented by reference TRBV30 and TRBJ2-2, the full variable domain reads SQTIHQWPATLVQPVGSPLSLECTVEGTSNPNLYWYRQAAGRGLQLLFYSVGIGQISSEVPQNLSASRPQDRQFILSSKKLLLSDSGFYLCAWSKTGDGASGELFFGEGSRLTVL.

The chain employs TRBV7-2 and TRBJ2-3; TRBD2 matches 8 bases. J was trimmed by 6 bases and V by 1 base; bases with no gene match: 6. This CDR3 is 15 amino acids long. Germline V gives CDR1 SGHTA, CDR2 FQGNSA. CDR3 loop: CASSLVELAADTQYF. In DNA form, the CDR3 reads TGTGCCAGCAGCTTAGTGGAACTAGCGGCTGATACGCAGTATTTT.